The 3 T cell receptor beta chains below were found in one sample sequenced in a study of beta chain features in type 1 diabetes. Expressed TCRB transcripts got sequenced, as all isolated RNA was reverse transcribed. The repertoire was sequenced with immunoSEQ multiplex PCR; TCRdb's copy has only in-frame clones and lacks some. The sample shows about 200,000 clones, around 9.9% of them seen only once. Sequencing was done on a sample of central memory CD4+ T cells from blood. The receptors come from a man younger than 35 in good health.

This chain's CDR3 is CASSQVVPYEQYF. CDR3 DNA: TGCGCCAGCAGCCAAGTTGTACCCTACGAGCAGTACTTC. The chain joins TRBV4-1 to TRBJ2-7, with D unresolved. The V end lost 1 base, the J end lost 2 bases, and 6 bases lay between the germline ends. The CDR3 contains 13 residues. CDR1 is MGHRA and CDR2 is YSYEKL in the germline V gene.

Note on this clone: A read error is likely here: a far larger clone is one base away. Other DNA sequences in this specimen translate into the identical CDR3. The chain couples TRBV4-3 to TRBJ1-1; tentatively, D is TRBD1 (5 bases). Germline values: CDR1 LGHNA, CDR2 YSLEER. Deletions cut 4 bases from V and 1 base from J, with 7 bases between. The CDR3 extends over 13 amino acids. The CDR3 here is CASSLDRNTEAFF. The CDR3 region has the DNA TGCGCCAGCAGCCTAGACAGGAACACTGAAGCTTTCTTT.

The J gene is TRBJ2-1, the V gene TRBV29-1, with D perhaps being TRBD1 or TRBD2 (6 bases each). Germline values: CDR1 SQVTM, CDR2 ANQGSEA. Trimming left V 6 bases short and J 0 bases short, with 18 bases between. The CDR3 has 16 amino acids. The DNA for the CDR3 is TGCAGCGTAGAGGGGGACTGGATGAGCTCCTACAATGAGCAGTTCTTC. Translation: CSVEGDWMSSYNEQFF.